This T cell receptor beta chain comes out of a study of shared clonotypes between healthy human individuals. For each subset, genomic DNA was distributed in equal portions over several immunoSEQ plates. The method was immunoSEQ multiplex PCR; TCRdb's version includes in-frame clones alone and lacks a portion of them. This sample carries over 2 million clones, approximately 94% of them seen once, and the ten largest clones take roughly 1%. Naive CD8 cells lacked CD45RO, underwent positive selection for CCR7 and left out terminally differentiated effector memory CD45RA+ cells. Findings and limits, study-wide: Of the naive CD4 clonotypes, about 5% were shared across a handful of donors. Naive subsets generally had larger estimated richness than memory subsets. Depth was large, yet rarefaction showed that sorted-subset sequencing was incomplete.

On this clone itself: The antigen remains unidentified.

The sequencing sample was made of naive CD8+ T cells sorted from blood. The TCR originated in a man between 18 and 35 years old in good health.

The CDR3 DNA sequence: TGTGCCATCAGTGAAATACAGAGCAAGGAGCAGTACTTC. Amino acids: CAISEIQSKEQYF. The V and J genes are TRBV10-3 and TRBJ2-7; D remains unclear. The CDR3 spans 13 residues. V was clipped by 3 bases and J by 7 bases, with 13 bases between them. Germline V gene sequence: CDR1 ENHRY, CDR2 SYGVKD.